Each of the 4 T cell receptor beta chains below was sequenced from the same sample in a study of graft-versus-host responses after intestinal transplantation. Some clones are missing from TCRdb's copy, which holds only in-frame ones; the method was immunoSEQ multiplex PCR. The sample lists around 5,900 clones, around 27% occurring once. The input for sequencing was alloreactive CD4+ T cells from a mixed lymphocyte reaction culture, taken before transplantation. Noted subset: CFSE-low proliferating T cells sorted from approximately 6-day pre-transplant mixed lymphocyte reaction (GvH or HvG direction). These receptors originate from a human patient who was an organ donor for intestinal transplantation.

Comments on this clone: This may stem from a read error, because a much larger clone lies one nucleotide away. The rearrangement uses TRBV25-1 and TRBJ1-2; maybe TRBD1 (5 bases). Trimming shortened V by 3 bases and J by 3 bases, and 11 bases separated the two germline ends. The CDR3 spans 14 residues. Germline lookup yields CDR1 MGHDK and CDR2 SYGVNS. Here the CDR3 reads CASSDLRVYYGYTF. CDR3 DNA sequence: TGTGCCAGCAGTGATCTCAGGGTCTACTATGGCTACACCTTC.

The chain joins TRBV5-1 to TRBJ2-3; 9 bases match TRBD1. V dropped 4 bases and J dropped 4; count of bases not matched to a gene: 7. CDR1 and CDR2 from the germline V gene are SGHRS and YFSETQ. The CDR3 length is 15 residues. As DNA, the CDR3 is TGCGCCAGCAGCAACGGACAGGGGATCGCAGATACGCAGTATTTT. Its protein is CASSNGQGIADTQYF. The full variable domain, rest sourced from reference TRBV5-1 and TRBJ2-3, is KAGVTQTPRYLIKTRGQQVTLSCSPISGHRSVSWYQQTPGQGLQFLFEYFSETQRNKGNFPGRFSGRQFSNSRSEMNVSTLELGDSALYLCASSNGQGIADTQYFGPGTRLTVL.

The V gene is TRBV12-5, the J gene TRBJ1-2, with 9 bases matching TRBD1. Losses at the gene ends were 2 bases for V and 4 bases for J; bases not matched to a gene: 5. The CDR3 is 15 amino acids. CDR1 is LGHNT and CDR2 is FRNRAP in the germline V gene. The CDR3 DNA reads as TGTGCTAGTGGTTTGTCAATACAGGGGGCCTATGGCTACACCTTC. It yields the protein CASGLSIQGAYGYTF.

The genes are TRBV7-9 and TRBJ2-7, with D perhaps assigned TRBD1 or TRBD2 (5 bases each). V was pared by 3 bases and J by 4 bases, with 13 bases between. The CDR3 is 14 amino acids. From germline, CDR1 is SEHNR and CDR2 FQNEAQ (reference sequence). CDR3 coding DNA: TGTGCCAGCAGCTTGACAGAGGGCCCGTACGAGCAGTACTTC. It is translated as CASSLTEGPYEQYF.